Listed here is a single TCR beta chain. The data are from a study of blood T cell repertoires in COVID-19. Sequencing was performed with immunoSEQ multiplex PCR; in TCRdb, only in-frame clones are kept and a portion is missing. Here the sample spans about 160,000 clones, 80% being singletons. The sequence was collected from a man aged 35-49 years who had recovered from COVID-19. Sequenced material: PBMCs or T cells enriched from blood (not recorded which).

The CDR3 DNA reads TGTGCCAGCAGTTATTCCAGGCAAGGTGAGCAGTACGTC. Its protein product is CASSYSRQGEQYV. V usage is TRBV6-6 and J usage is TRBJ2-7; D uncertain. CDR1 is MNHNY, CDR2 SVGAGI, per germline (reference sequence). V lost 3 bases to trimming and J lost 7 bases, with 13 bases between them. The CDR3 loop spans 13 amino acids.